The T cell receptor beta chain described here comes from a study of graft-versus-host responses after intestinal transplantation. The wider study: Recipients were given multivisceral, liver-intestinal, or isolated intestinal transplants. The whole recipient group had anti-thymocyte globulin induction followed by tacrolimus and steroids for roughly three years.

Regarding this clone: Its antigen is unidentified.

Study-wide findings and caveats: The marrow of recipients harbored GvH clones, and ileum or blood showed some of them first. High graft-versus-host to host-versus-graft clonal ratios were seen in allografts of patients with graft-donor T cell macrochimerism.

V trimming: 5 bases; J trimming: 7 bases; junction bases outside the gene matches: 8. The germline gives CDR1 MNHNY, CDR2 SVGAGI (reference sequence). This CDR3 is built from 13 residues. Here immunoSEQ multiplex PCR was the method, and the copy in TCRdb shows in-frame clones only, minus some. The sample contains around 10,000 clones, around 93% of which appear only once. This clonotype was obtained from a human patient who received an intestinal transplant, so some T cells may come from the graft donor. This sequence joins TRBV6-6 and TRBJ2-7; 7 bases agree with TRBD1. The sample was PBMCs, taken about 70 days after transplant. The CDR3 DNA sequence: TGTGCCAGCAGTATTGACAGGGTACAGGAGCAGTACTTC. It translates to CASSIDRVQEQYF.